One sample yielded the 20 T cell receptor beta chains listed below, sequenced in a study of preoperative IRX-2 immunotherapy in early breast cancer. Using immunoSEQ multiplex PCR, the repertoire was profiled, and TCRdb retains in-frame clones only, with some absent. The sample lists tens of thousands of clones, roughly four fifths seen once, with roughly 3.1% in the top ten. Treatment noted: preoperative locoregional IRX-2 cytokine immunotherapy. Sampling was performed from a patient treated with IRX-2 immunotherapy. These receptors all come from a human donor with breast cancer.

The J gene is TRBJ2-5, the V gene TRBV30, with a possible D match to TRBD1 (5 bases). Per germline, CDR1 GTSNPN and CDR2 SVGIG (reference sequence). The CDR3 spans 15 residues. With 4 bases removed from V and 1 base from J, the gap between germline ends came to 16 bases. CDR3 sequence reads: CAWNQRGRIQETQYF. CDR3 nucleotides: TGTGCCTGGAACCAAAGGGGCCGGATCCAAGAGACCCAGTACTTC.

The V gene is TRBV11-3, the J gene TRBJ2-2, with 7 bases matching TRBD2. This CDR3 is built from 16 residues. Germline V lookup: CDR1 SGHNT, CDR2 YENEEA. After removal of 3 bases from V and 4 bases from J, the junction contained 8 bases not matched to a gene. CDR3 protein: CASSFTRWGGTGELFF. The CDR3 DNA reads TGTGCCAGCAGCTTCACCCGGTGGGGGGGCACCGGGGAGCTGTTTTTT.

This CDR3 is CASSEDVRDANSPLHF. The CDR3 DNA reads as TGTGCCAGCAGTGAAGATGTACGGGACGCTAATTCACCCCTCCACTTT. The rearrangement uses TRBV11-3 and TRBJ1-6, with D perhaps TRBD1 (5 bases). Trimming pared 6 bases from V and 6 bases from J, leaving 18 bases between. Germline-derived CDR1 and CDR2 are SGHNT and YENEEA. The CDR3 contains 16 residues.

The rearrangement joins TRBV28 to TRBJ2-3, with TRBD2 matching over 7 bases. The CDR3 contains 15 residues. V dropped 6 bases and J dropped 2; count of bases not matched to a gene: 8. CDR1 and CDR2 from the germline V gene are MDHEN and SYDVKM. The CDR3 coding sequence is TGTGCCAGCAGGTTAGGGACTACTTACACAGATACGCAGTATTTT. It encodes CASRLGTTYTDTQYF.

This clone was observed a handful of times. The chain joins TRBV11-3 to TRBJ2-7; 12 bases are a match to TRBD2. CDR1 and CDR2 (germline): SGHNT, YENEEA. The V gene end was trimmed by 4 bases and the J gene end by 4 bases; junction bases not matched to a gene: 2. This CDR3 has 14 amino acids. The CDR3 DNA reads TGTGCCAGCAGCTGGACTAGCGGGATTTACGAGCAGTACTTC. Protein: CASSWTSGIYEQYF.

The chain recombines TRBV7-2 with TRBJ1-3; D is unclear. Germline lookup yields CDR1 SGHTA and CDR2 FQGNSA. Trimming took off 2 bases at V and 4 bases at J, with 12 bases between the two ends. This CDR3 region has 15 residues. CDR3 sequence reads: CASSLQPAAGNTIYF. As DNA, the CDR3 is TGTGCCAGCAGCTTACAACCAGCCGCGGGAAACACCATATATTTT.

V usage is TRBV30 and J usage is TRBJ1-1, with 7 bases lining up with TRBD1. Per germline, CDR1 GTSNPN and CDR2 SVGIG (reference sequence). The CDR3 totals 14 residues. Germline trimming cut 5 bases from V and 6 bases from J; bases unmatched to any gene: 12. CDR3 residues: CAWDPGQSVSEAFF. CDR3 coding DNA: TGTGCCTGGGACCCGGGACAGTCGGTTTCTGAAGCTTTCTTT.

CDR3 sequence: CASSYAPQGANEKLFF. CDR3 nucleotides: TGTGCCAGCAGTTACGCCCCACAGGGGGCTAATGAAAAACTGTTTTTT. J is TRBJ1-4 and V is TRBV6-8, with 8 positions matching TRBD1. Germline V gene lookup returns CDR1 MNHGY and CDR2 SAAAGT. This CDR3 comprises 16 residues. V was pared by 2 bases and J by 3 bases, with 5 bases of the junction left unmatched.

This sequence joins TRBV5-1 and TRBJ2-5, with 7 bases that match TRBD1. The V gene end was trimmed by 3 bases and the J gene end by 2 bases; junction bases not matched to a gene: 7. CDR3 length: 15 amino acids. Germline CDR1 and CDR2: SGHRS and YFSETQ. The CDR3 is CASSWGTATQETQYF. The CDR3 DNA sequence: TGCGCCAGCAGCTGGGGGACAGCCACGCAAGAGACCCAGTACTTC.

This clone was detected only once. The V gene is TRBV19, the J gene TRBJ2-3, with 8 bases identical to TRBD2. Germline-derived CDR1 and CDR2 are LNHDA and SQIVND (reference sequence). This CDR3 has 15 residues. J gave up 3 bases and V 7 bases, and 9 bases lay outside the gene matches. The CDR3 spells CASTPGLVRTDTQYF. CDR3 sequence (DNA): TGTGCCAGTACCCCGGGACTAGTAAGAACAGATACGCAGTATTTT.

The rearrangement joins TRBV5-1 to TRBJ2-1; the D call may be TRBD1 or TRBD2 (5 bases each). Germline CDR1 SGHRS, CDR2 YFSETQ. The V and J ends lost 0 bases and 7 bases respectively, with 14 bases between them. The CDR3 is 15 residues long. CDR3 coding DNA: TGCGCCAGCAGCTTGGCCACTGGGGGTGTGAATGAGCAGTTCTTC. Protein: CASSLATGGVNEQFF.

J is TRBJ2-7 and V is TRBV25-1, with D maybe TRBD2 (5 bases). The CDR3 loop spans 14 amino acids. Trimming removed 5 bases from V and 5 bases from J, with 16 bases in between. CDR1 is MGHDK, CDR2 SYGVNS, per germline. CDR3 sequence: CASSPRGGFHEQYF. Written as DNA, the CDR3 is TGTGCCAGCAGTCCCCGTGGAGGTTTCCACGAGCAGTACTTC.

The chain is built from TRBV7-6 and TRBJ1-3; no reliable D call. Germline assignment: CDR1 SGHVS and CDR2 FNYEAQ. V shed 5 bases and J shed 2 bases, with 13 bases lying between them. This CDR3 region has 15 residues. Here the CDR3 reads CASSQGPGTGNTIYF. DNA of the CDR3: TGTGCCAGCAGCCAAGGTCCGGGGACTGGAAACACCATATATTTT.

The V and J genes are TRBV18 and TRBJ1-6, with D perhaps matching TRBD1 (6 bases). The CDR3 is made up of 18 amino acids. V shed 5 bases and J shed 11 bases, with 28 bases lying between them. Germline CDR1 is KGHSH and CDR2 is LQKENI. The CDR3 DNA reads TGTGCCAGCTCAATTACCGGGACACAGGGCCGCAGGTTTACACCCCTCCACTTT. This encodes CASSITGTQGRRFTPLHF.

This chain links TRBV6-8 with TRBJ1-1, with D unresolved. There are 15 residues in the CDR3. V dropped 8 bases and J dropped 2 bases, with 18 bases sitting between them. Germline values: CDR1 MNHGY, CDR2 SAAAGT. The CDR3 sequence is CASRISGRPNTEAFF. Written as DNA, the CDR3 is TGTGCCAGCCGAATCTCGGGTCGTCCAAACACTGAAGCTTTCTTT.

The chain employs TRBV6-8 and TRBJ1-5; a weak D match, TRBD1 (6 bases). CDR3 length equals 15 residues. Per the germline V gene, CDR1 is MNHGY and CDR2 is SAAAGT. V lost 10 bases and J lost 7, with 23 bases in between. The CDR3 region has the DNA TGTGCCAACACCTCCCCCCCCTCAGGGGACCAGCCCCAGCATTTT. As protein: CANTSPPSGDQPQHF.

This clone was detected a few times. The J gene is TRBJ1-5, the V gene TRBV30; D might be TRBD1 (6 bases). The V gene's germline CDR1 is GTSNPN and CDR2 SVGIG (reference sequence). This CDR3 has 13 residues. The V end was cut by 4 bases, the J end by 3 bases, with 10 bases between. The CDR3 sequence: CAWTRDTNQPQHF. CDR3 coding DNA: TGTGCCTGGACTCGGGACACCAATCAGCCCCAGCATTTT.

This clone was seen a few times. CDR3 protein: CASRWGWAGGNIQYF. The CDR3 DNA reads TGTGCCAGCAGGTGGGGCTGGGCGGGAGGAAACATTCAGTACTTC. The chain has TRBV11-3 and TRBJ2-4; 8 bases are shared with TRBD2. Per germline, CDR1 SGHNT and CDR2 YENEEA. The CDR3 length is 15 residues. J gave up 6 bases and V 6 bases, and 10 bases lay outside the gene matches.

V is TRBV23-1 and J is TRBJ2-7; TRBD2 is a possible D gene (5 bases). TRBV23-1 has ORF status, its function being uncertain. V lost 6 bases to trimming and J lost 2 bases, with 14 bases between them. The CDR3 length is 14 residues. The CDR3 nucleotides read TGCGCCAGCAGCAGAACTAGATCCACCTACGAGCAGTACTTC. It encodes CASSRTRSTYEQYF.

The V and J genes are TRBV7-2 and TRBJ2-7, with 9 bases identical to TRBD2. The CDR3 is 14 residues long. The trim removed 4 bases at V and 6 bases at J, leaving 7 bases unmatched. CDR1 is SGHTA and CDR2 is FQGNSA in the germline V gene. Here the CDR3 DNA reads TGTGCCAGCAGCTCACTAGCGGGCTGGGGCGAGCAGTACTTC. Its translation is CASSSLAGWGEQYF.